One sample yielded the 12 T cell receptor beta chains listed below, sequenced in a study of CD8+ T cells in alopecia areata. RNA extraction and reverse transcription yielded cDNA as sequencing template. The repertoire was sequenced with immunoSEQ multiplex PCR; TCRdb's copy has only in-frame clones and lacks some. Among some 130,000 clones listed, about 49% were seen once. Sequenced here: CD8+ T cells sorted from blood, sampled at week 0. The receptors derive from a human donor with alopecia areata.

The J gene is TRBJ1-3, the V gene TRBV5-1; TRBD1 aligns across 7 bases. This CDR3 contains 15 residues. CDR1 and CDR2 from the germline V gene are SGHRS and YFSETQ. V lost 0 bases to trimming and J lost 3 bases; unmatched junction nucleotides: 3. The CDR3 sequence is CASSLETGHGNTIYF. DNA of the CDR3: TGCGCCAGCAGCTTGGAGACAGGGCATGGAAACACCATATATTTT.

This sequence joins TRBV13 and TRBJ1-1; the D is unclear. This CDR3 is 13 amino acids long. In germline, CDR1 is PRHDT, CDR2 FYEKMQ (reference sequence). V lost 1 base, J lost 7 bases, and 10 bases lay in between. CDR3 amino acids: CASSLDWSGEAFF. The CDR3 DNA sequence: TGTGCCAGCAGCTTAGATTGGTCGGGTGAAGCTTTCTTT.

The CDR3 is CASSSGQGWSRTEAFF. The CDR3 DNA reads TGTGCCAGCAGCTCGGGACAGGGGTGGAGTCGGACTGAAGCTTTCTTT. V gene TRBV13 combines with J gene TRBJ1-1; the match to TRBD1 covers 10 bases. The CDR3 covers 16 residues. Germline V gene sequence: CDR1 PRHDT, CDR2 FYEKMQ (reference sequence). The J segment lost 5 bases and the V segment lost 4 bases, leaving 10 bases of the junction unmatched.

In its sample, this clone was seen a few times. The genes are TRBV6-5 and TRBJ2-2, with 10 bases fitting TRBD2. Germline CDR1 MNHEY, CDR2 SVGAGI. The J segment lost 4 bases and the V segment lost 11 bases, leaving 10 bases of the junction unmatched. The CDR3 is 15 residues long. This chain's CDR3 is CALKVAGGITGELFF. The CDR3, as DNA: TGTGCCCTGAAAGTAGCGGGGGGAATCACCGGGGAGCTGTTTTTT.

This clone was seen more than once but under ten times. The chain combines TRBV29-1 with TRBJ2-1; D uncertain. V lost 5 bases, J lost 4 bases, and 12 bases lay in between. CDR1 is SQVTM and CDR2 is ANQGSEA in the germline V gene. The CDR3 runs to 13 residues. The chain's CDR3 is CSVFPRPYNEQFF. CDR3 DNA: TGCAGCGTTTTCCCAAGACCTTACAATGAGCAGTTCTTC.

For the CDR3, the DNA is TGTGCCAGCTCACCACGGAAGGGGGAGACCGCGAACACTGAAGCTTTCTTT. Its protein product is CASSPRKGETANTEAFF. The rearrangement joins TRBV18 to TRBJ1-1; TRBD1 is a possible D gene (6 bases). Trimming stripped 1 base from V and 1 base from J, with 16 bases between. The CDR3 is made up of 17 amino acids. Germline V gene sequence: CDR1 KGHSH, CDR2 LQKENI.

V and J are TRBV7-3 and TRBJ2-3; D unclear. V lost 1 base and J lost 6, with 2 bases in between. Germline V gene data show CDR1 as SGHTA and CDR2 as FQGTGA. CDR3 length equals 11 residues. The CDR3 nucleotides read TGTGCCAGCAGCTTAAGGGATACGCAGTATTTT. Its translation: CASSLRDTQYF.

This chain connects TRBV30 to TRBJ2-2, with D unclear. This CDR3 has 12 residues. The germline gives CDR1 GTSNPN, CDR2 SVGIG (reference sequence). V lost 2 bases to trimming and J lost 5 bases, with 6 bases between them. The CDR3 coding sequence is TGTGCCTGGAGTATAGGGACCGGGGAGCTGTTTTTT. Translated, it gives CAWSIGTGELFF.

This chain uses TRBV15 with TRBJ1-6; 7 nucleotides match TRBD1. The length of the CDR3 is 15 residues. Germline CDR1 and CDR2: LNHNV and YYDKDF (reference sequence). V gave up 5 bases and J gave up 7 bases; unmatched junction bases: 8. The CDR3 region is CATSGDSLGNSPLHF. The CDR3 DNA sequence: TGTGCCACCAGCGGGGACAGCCTTGGGAATTCACCCCTCCACTTT.

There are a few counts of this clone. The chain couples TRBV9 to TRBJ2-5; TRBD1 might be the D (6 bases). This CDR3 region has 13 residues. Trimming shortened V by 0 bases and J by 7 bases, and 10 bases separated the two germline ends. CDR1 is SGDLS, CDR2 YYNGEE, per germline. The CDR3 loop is CASSVVPRGTQYF. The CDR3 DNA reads TGTGCCAGCAGCGTAGTCCCCAGGGGGACCCAGTACTTC.

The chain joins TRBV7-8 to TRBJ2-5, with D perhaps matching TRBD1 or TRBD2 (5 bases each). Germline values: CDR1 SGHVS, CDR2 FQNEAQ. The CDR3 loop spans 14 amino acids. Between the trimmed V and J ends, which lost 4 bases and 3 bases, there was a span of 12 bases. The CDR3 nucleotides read TGTGCCAGCAGCTCCTTTTTGGGGGAAGAGACCCAGTACTTC. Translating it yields CASSSFLGEETQYF.

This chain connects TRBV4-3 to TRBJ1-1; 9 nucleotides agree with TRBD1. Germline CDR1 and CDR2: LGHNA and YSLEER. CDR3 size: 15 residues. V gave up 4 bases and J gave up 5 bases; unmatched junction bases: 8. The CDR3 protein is CASSRITGGSTEAFF. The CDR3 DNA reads TGCGCCAGCAGCCGAATTACAGGGGGCAGTACTGAAGCTTTCTTT.